Below, one TCR beta chain is given with its context. Its antigen has not been determined. Since a much larger clone is just one base distant, this may be a read error. This sample was taken from a study of T cells after yellow fever vaccination (dated by TCRdb to the late 2010s). Regarding the study in general: The SMART-Seq v4 Ultra Low Input RNA kit was used to prepare libraries from fractions with low cell numbers. To follow T-cell clones before and after primary and booster YFV17D yellow fever vaccination, bulk TCR alpha and beta repertoires were sequenced over time. The cohort comprised two healthy male donors, one aged 18 to 30 and one aged 30 to 40 years. Blood was drawn at multiple timepoints before and after primary and secondary immunization, with bulk PBMC replicates and cell subsets isolated. Results and caveats for the whole study, not just this receptor: FACS-sorted repertoires could contain abundant contaminating clonotypes from the bulk population, so computational filtering was required. A small share of clonotypes occurred in both CD4 and CD8 compartments, likely arising from convergent recombination. Because only a couple of donors were included in the study, the extent to which the findings can be generalized is limited. After the booster, most of the clones that had expanded following primary vaccination were detected again (roughly 96% of CD4 and around 87% of CD8), which suggests that memory was broadly maintained. The secondary T-cell response was weaker than the primary response but faster, peaking on day 5 instead of day 15.

The CDR3 runs 13 amino acids, cysteine and phenylalanine included. The read is trimmed to its CDR3 DNA, 39 bases read in frame from base 1. In the germline V gene (reference sequence), CDR1 corresponds to DFQATT and CDR2 to SNEGSKA. A distance of 18 bases separates the germline ends of V and J, which lose 0 bases and 14 bases respectively. The treatment or condition label here, explained by the study, means: live attenuated yellow fever vaccine strain. A standard Ficoll-Paque protocol was used to isolate PBMCs from peripheral blood. Dynabeads CD4 and CD8 positive selection kits were used to isolate CD4 and CD8 T-cell fractions. RNA was extracted with TriZol from bulk PBMCs, CD4 and CD8 fractions, and dextramer-positive and dextramer-negative fractions. Synthesis of TCR cDNA relied on 5'RACE template switching, a step that introduced a universal primer site along with unique molecular identifiers. Priming of cDNA synthesis was performed from both the TCR alpha and TCR beta constant segments. Libraries were amplified in two PCR steps, with sample barcodes and sequencing adapters added in the second step. Sequencing of libraries was done on Illumina HiSeq 2500 (2x100 bp) or NovaSeq (2x150 bp). Per the original workflow: MIGEC was used to demultiplex reads and collapse the reads into UMI consensus sequences, and MiXCR was used for V(D)J alignment. Using edgeR on replicate PBMC samples, clonotypes were called vaccine-responding if FDR was below 0.01 and the log2 fold change was above 5 up to day 15. CD4 or CD8 identity was assigned to each bulk clonotype according to whether the clonotype was present at higher abundance in the sequenced CD4 repertoire or the sequenced CD8 repertoire. TCRdb handled the public reads itself, with Q25 trimming in fastp and clone calling in MiXCR, and kept productive beta chains. Every distinct CDR3 protein forms one entry, paired with its most common genes and DNA. The V and J calls shown here were made by TCRdb, not taken from the authors' results. This sample is represented by roughly 250,000 distinct CDR3 sequences; roughly 13% of them were singletons. The ten top clones hold roughly 0.5% of the sample.

The receptor chain draws on TRBV20-1 and TRBJ2-3; the D gene is perhaps TRBD2, on 6 matching bases. Sequences were derived from CD4+ T cells sorted from PBMCs, sampled 45 days after the yellow fever booster vaccination. The TCR originated in a young man who received the YFV17D yellow fever vaccine. For the CDR3, the sequence is CSAREGLIGSRYF. The nucleotides are TGCAGTGCTAGAGAAGGACTTATCGGGAGTAGGTATTTT.